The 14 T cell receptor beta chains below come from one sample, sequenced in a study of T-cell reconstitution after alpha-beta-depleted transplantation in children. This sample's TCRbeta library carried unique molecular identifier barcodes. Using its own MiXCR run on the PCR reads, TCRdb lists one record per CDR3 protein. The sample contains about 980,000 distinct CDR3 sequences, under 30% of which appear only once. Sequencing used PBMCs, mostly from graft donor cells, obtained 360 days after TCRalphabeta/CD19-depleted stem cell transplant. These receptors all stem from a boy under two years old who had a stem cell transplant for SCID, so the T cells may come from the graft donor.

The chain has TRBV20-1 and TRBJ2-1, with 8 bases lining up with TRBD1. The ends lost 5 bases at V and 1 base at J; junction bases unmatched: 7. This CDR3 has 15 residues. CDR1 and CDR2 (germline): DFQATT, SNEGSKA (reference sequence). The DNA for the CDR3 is TGCAGTGCTCGCAGGACAGGGCTTTCCTACAATGAGCAGTTCTTC. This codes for CSARRTGLSYNEQFF.

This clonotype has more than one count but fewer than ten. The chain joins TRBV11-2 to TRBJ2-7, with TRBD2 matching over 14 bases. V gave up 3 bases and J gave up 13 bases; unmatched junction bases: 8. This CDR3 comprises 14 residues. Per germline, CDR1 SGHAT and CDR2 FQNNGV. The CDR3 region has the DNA TGTGCCAGCAGCTTGGGACTAGCGGGAGCTAAGGTTTACTTC. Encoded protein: CASSLGLAGAKVYF.

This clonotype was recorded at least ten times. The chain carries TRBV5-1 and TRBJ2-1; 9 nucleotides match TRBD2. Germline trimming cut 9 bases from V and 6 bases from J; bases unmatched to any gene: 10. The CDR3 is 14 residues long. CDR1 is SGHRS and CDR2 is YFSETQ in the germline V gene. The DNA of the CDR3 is TGCGCCACCGCGGGGGGGATTATCGTCAATGAGCAGTTCTTC. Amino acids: CATAGGIIVNEQFF.

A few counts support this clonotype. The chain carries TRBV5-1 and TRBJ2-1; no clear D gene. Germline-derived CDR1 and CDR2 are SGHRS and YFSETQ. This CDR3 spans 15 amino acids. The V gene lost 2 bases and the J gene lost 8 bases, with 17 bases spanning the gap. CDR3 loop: CASSFIPDSGDEQFF. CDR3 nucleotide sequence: TGCGCCAGCAGCTTCATACCGGATAGTGGTGATGAGCAGTTCTTC.

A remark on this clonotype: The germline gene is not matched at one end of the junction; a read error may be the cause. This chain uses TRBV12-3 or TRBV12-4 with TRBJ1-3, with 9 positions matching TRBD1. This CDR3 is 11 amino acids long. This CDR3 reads CASSSGQGRDF. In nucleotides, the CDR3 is TGTGCCAGCAGTTCGGGACAGGGAAGGGATTTT.

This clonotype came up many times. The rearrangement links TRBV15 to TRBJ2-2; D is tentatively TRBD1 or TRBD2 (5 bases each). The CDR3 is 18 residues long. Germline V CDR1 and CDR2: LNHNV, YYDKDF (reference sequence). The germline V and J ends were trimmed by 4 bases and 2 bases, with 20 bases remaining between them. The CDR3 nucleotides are TGTGCCACCAGCACAGCCAGTCCCCCCGGGACCAACACCGGGGAGCTGTTTTTT. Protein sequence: CATSTASPPGTNTGELFF.

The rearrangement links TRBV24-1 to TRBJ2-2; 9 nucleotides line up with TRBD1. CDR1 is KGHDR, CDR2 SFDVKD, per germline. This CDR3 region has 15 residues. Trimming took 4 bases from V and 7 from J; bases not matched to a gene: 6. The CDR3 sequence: CATSDAGTGNGELFF. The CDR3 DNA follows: TGTGCCACCAGTGACGCCGGGACAGGGAACGGGGAGCTGTTTTTT.

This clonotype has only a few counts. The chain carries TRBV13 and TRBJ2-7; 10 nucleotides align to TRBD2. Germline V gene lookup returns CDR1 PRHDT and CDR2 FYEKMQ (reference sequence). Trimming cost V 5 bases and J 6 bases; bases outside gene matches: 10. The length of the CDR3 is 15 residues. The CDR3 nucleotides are TGTGCCAGCAGCACAAACCCGGGACTAGCGCCCGAGCAGTACTTC. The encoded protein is CASSTNPGLAPEQYF. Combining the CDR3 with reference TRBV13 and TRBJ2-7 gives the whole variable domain AAGVIQSPRHLIKEKRETATLKCYPIPRHDTVYWYQQGPGQDPQFLISFYEKMQSDKGSIPDRFSAQQFSDYHSELNMSSLELGDSALYFCASSTNPGLAPEQYFGPGTRLTVT.

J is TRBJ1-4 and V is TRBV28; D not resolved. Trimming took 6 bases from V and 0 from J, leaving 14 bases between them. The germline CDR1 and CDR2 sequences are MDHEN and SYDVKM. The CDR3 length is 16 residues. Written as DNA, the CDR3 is TGTGCCAGCAGCTTAACAGTGGCAGCAACTAATGAAAAACTGTTTTTT. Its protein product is CASSLTVAATNEKLFF.

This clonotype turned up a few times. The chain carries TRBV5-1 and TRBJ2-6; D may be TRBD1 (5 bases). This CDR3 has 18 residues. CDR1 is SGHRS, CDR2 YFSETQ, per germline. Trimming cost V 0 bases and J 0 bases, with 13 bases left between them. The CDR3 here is CASSLEGHLSSGANVLTF. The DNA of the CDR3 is TGCGCCAGCAGCTTGGAAGGACACCTGAGCTCTGGGGCCAACGTCCTGACTTTC.

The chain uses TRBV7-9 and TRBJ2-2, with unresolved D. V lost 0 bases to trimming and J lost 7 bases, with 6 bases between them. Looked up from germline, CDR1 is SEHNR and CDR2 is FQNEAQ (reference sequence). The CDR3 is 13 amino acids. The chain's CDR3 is CASSLALFGELFF. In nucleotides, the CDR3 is TGTGCCAGCAGCTTAGCGCTATTCGGGGAGCTGTTTTTT.

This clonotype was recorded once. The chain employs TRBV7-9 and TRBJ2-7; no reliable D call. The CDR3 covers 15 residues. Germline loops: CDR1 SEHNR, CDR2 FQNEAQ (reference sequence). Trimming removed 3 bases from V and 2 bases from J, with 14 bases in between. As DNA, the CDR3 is TGTGCCAGCAGCTTTCTCGGGCAGGCCCCCTACGAGCAGTACTTC. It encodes CASSFLGQAPYEQYF.

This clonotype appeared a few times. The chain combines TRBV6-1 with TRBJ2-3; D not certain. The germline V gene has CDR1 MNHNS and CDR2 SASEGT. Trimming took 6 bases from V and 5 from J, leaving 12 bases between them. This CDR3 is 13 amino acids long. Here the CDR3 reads CASRLTLLDTQYF. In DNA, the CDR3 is TGTGCCAGCAGACTCACTCTACTAGATACGCAGTATTTT.

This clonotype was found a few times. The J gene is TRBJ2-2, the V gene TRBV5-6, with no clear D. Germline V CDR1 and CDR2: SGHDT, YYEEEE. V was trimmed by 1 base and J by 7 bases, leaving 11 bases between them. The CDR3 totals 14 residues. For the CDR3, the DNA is TGTGCCAGCAGCTTGATCCGAGCCAGCGGGGAGCTGTTTTTT. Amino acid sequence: CASSLIRASGELFF.